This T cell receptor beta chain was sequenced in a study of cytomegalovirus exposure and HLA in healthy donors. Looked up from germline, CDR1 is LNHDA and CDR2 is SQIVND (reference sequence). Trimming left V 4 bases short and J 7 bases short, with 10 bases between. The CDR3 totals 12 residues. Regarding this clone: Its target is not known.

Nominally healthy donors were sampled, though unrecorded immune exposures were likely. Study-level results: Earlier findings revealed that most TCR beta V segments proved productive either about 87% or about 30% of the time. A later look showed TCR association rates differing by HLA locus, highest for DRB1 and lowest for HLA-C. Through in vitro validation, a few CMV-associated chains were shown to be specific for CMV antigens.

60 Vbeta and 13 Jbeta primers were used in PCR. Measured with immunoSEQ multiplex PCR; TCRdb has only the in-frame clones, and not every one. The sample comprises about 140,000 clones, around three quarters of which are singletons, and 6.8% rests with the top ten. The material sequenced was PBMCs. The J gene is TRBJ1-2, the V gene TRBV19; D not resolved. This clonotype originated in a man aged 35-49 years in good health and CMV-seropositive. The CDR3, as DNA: TGTGCCAGTAGTACCGCAGGTTTTGGCTACACCTTC. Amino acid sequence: CASSTAGFGYTF. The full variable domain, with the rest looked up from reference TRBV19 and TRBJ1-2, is DGGITQSPKYLFRKEGQNVTLSCEQNLNHDAMYWYRQDPGQGLRLIYYSQIVNDFQKGDIAEGYSVSREKKESFPLTVTSAQKNPTAFYLCASSTAGFGYTFGSGTRLTVV.